Each of the 11 T cell receptor beta chains below was sequenced from the same sample in a study of blood T cell repertoires in COVID-19. Sequencing used immunoSEQ multiplex PCR; TCRdb keeps in-frame clones, though not all of them. The sample consists of some 170,000 clones, about nine tenths of them appearing once. Sequencing was performed on peripheral blood. Source of these receptors: a woman in her forties or fifties with acute or convalescent COVID-19.

This chain uses TRBV7-8 with TRBJ1-1, with D possibly TRBD1 on 6 matching bases. Germline CDR1 SGHVS, CDR2 FQNEAQ. This CDR3 contains 14 residues. Trimming left V 3 bases short and J 5 bases short, with 13 bases between. The CDR3 DNA reads as TGTGCCAGCAGCTTTCGGGGGGCGAGTACTGAAGCTTTCTTT. The encoded protein is CASSFRGASTEAFF.

V gene TRBV30 combines with J gene TRBJ1-2; 9 bases line up with TRBD1. Trimming took 3 bases from V and 4 from J; bases not matched to a gene: 3. There are 13 residues in the CDR3. CDR1 and CDR2 (germline): GTSNPN, SVGIG (reference sequence). DNA of the CDR3: TGTGCCTGGAGGGGGGACAGGGTCTATGGCTACACCTTC. The encoded protein is CAWRGDRVYGYTF. Using reference TRBV30 and TRBJ1-2 for the parts outside the CDR3, the full variable domain is SQTIHQWPATLVQPVGSPLSLECTVEGTSNPNLYWYRQAAGRGLQLLFYSVGIGQISSEVPQNLSASRPQDRQFILSSKKLLLSDSGFYLCAWRGDRVYGYTFGSGTRLTVV.

The rearrangement joins TRBV7-2 to TRBJ2-1; TRBD2 aligns across 10 bases. V shed 4 bases, J shed 15 bases, and the junction held 9 bases outside the gene matches. CDR3 length equals 13 residues. The germline V gene encodes CDR1 SGHTA and CDR2 FQGNSA. This CDR3 reads CASSSNLAGEGFF. The CDR3 DNA reads as TGTGCCAGCAGCTCCAATCTAGCGGGGGAGGGGTTCTTC.

This CDR3 is CASSLGTGTGQPQHF. The CDR3 DNA reads TGCGCCAGCAGCTTGGGGACAGGGACGGGTCAGCCCCAGCATTTT. This chain connects TRBV5-1 to TRBJ1-5; TRBD1 agrees at 8 bases. The CDR3 length is 15 residues. Losses at the gene ends were 0 bases for V and 6 bases for J; bases not matched to a gene: 5. Germline CDR1 SGHRS, CDR2 YFSETQ.

The CDR3 coding sequence is TGTGCCAGCGAACGTCAGGGGGCAGGGGGAAACACCATATATTTT. Translated, it gives CASERQGAGGNTIYF. The J gene is TRBJ1-3, the V gene TRBV5-6; 8 bases are a match to TRBD1. The CDR3 has 15 amino acids. CDR1 SGHDT and CDR2 YYEEEE come from the germline V gene. Trimming took 7 bases from V and 4 from J; bases not matched to a gene: 10.

The rearrangement links TRBV7-9 to TRBJ1-1; 7 nucleotides agree with TRBD1. Per the germline V gene, CDR1 is SEHNR and CDR2 is FQNEAQ (reference sequence). The CDR3 length is 13 residues. The V and J ends lost 11 bases and 3 bases, in that order; junction bases with no gene match: 9. CDR3 nucleotides: TGTGCCGGTCGGGGAACAGGGGACACTGAAGCTTTCTTT. It yields the protein CAGRGTGDTEAFF.

This chain links TRBV19 with TRBJ1-1; D not certain. The germline V and J ends were trimmed by 6 bases and 0 bases, with 11 bases remaining between them. Germline V gene data show CDR1 as LNHDA and CDR2 as SQIVND (reference sequence). This CDR3 is 14 amino acids long. In nucleotides, the CDR3 is TGTGCCAGTAGATCAGTAAACATGAACACTGAAGCTTTCTTT. Protein: CASRSVNMNTEAFF.

This clone has only one observation. This rearrangement joins TRBV27 to TRBJ1-5; maybe TRBD1 (6 bases). The CDR3 extends over 14 amino acids. The germline CDR1 and CDR2 sequences are MNHEY and SMNVEV (reference sequence). Deletions cut 0 bases from V and 5 bases from J, with 8 bases between. CDR3 nucleotide sequence: TGTGCCAGCAGTTTATCAGGGGGATATCAGCCCCAGCATTTT. Residues: CASSLSGGYQPQHF.

Concerning this clone itself: This specimen includes other DNA sequences encoding the same CDR3. The genes are TRBV25-1 and TRBJ1-1, with D unresolved. The CDR3 is 14 residues long. V shed 1 base and J shed 1 base, with 7 bases lying between them. Germline V gives CDR1 MGHDK, CDR2 SYGVNS. The CDR3 DNA follows: TGTGCCAGCAGTGAATCGGGTGAGAACACTGAAGCTTTCTTT. Translating it yields CASSESGENTEAFF.

V is TRBV29-1 and J is TRBJ2-3; 7 bases match TRBD2. The V segment lost 3 bases and the J segment 6 bases; nucleotides outside the gene matches: 9. The germline V gene encodes CDR1 SQVTM and CDR2 ANQGSEA. This CDR3 spans 14 amino acids. CDR3 loop: CSVDDGGTGDTQYF. For the CDR3, the DNA is TGCAGCGTTGACGACGGGGGGACGGGGGATACGCAGTATTTT.

The gene calls are TRBV19 and TRBJ1-1; no clear D. The CDR3 covers 14 residues. CDR1 is LNHDA and CDR2 is SQIVND in the germline V gene (reference sequence). Trimming took off 3 bases at V and 1 base at J, with 9 bases between the two ends. In DNA form, the CDR3 reads TGTGCCAGTAGTATCGCACAGCCGAACACTGAAGCTTTCTTT. Its protein is CASSIAQPNTEAFF. The whole variable domain, filled in from reference TRBV19 and TRBJ1-1, reads DGGITQSPKYLFRKEGQNVTLSCEQNLNHDAMYWYRQDPGQGLRLIYYSQIVNDFQKGDIAEGYSVSREKKESFPLTVTSAQKNPTAFYLCASSIAQPNTEAFFGQGTRLTVV.